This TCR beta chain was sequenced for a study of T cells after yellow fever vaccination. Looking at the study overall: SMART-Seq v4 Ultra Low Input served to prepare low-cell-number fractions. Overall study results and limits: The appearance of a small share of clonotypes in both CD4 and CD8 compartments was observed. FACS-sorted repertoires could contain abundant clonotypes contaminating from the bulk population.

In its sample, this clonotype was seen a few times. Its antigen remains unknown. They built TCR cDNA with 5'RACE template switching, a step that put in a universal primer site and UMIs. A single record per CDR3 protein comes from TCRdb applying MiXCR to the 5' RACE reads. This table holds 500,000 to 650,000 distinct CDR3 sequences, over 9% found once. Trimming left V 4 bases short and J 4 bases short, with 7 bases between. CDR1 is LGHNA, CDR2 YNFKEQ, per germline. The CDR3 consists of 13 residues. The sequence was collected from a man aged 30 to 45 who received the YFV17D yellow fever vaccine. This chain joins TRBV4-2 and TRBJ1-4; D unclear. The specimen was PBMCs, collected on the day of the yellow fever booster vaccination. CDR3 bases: TGTGCCAGCAGCCGGACGGTTAATGAAAAACTGTTTTTT. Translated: CASSRTVNEKLFF.